A selection of T cell receptor beta chains follows, all from one sample in a study of CD8 T cells in Susac syndrome. MiXCR, run by TCRdb on the immunoSEQ multiplex PCR reads, gives a single entry per CDR3 protein. Of some 260,000 distinct CDR3 sequences listed, about 88% are singletons. The source material was CD8+ T cells from PBMCs. Receptors were obtained from a human donor with multiple sclerosis. The CDR3 runs from the conserved cysteine through the conserved F or W. The D gene is left open where the match is weak. Rows may omit the clone size; those that give it use once, few, many or a size class.

J: TRBJ2-6; D: TRBD1; V: TRBV27; size: NA; CDR3: CASSLGRGTGANVLTF; DNA: TGTGCCAGCAGTTTAGGCAGGGGGACTGGGGCCAACGTCCTGACTTTC
J: TRBJ2-7; D: NA; V: TRBV30; size: few; CDR3: CAWTPGGYEQYF; DNA: TGTGCCTGGACGCCAGGTGGTTACGAGCAGTACTTC
J: TRBJ1-1; D: NA; V: TRBV7-9; size: NA; CDR3: CASSLVMGGRPKREAFF; DNA: TGTGCCAGCAGCTTAGTAATGGGGGGAAGACCCAAGAGGGAAGCTTTCTTT
J: TRBJ1-1; D: TRBD1; V: TRBV30; size: NA; CDR3: CAWVTTGGMNTEAFF; DNA: TGTGCCTGGGTCACTACAGGGGGGATGAACACTGAAGCTTTCTTT
J: TRBJ2-7; D: TRBD1; V: TRBV28; size: NA; CDR3: CASRTDGTGFHEQYF; DNA: TGTGCCAGCAGGACAGACGGGACAGGGTTCCACGAGCAGTACTTC
J: TRBJ2-1; D: NA; V: TRBV2; size: NA; CDR3: CASSATSLRAEQFF; DNA: TGTGCCAGCAGTGCCACTAGCCTCAGGGCTGAGCAGTTCTTC
J: TRBJ1-6; D: NA; V: TRBV28; size: NA; CDR3: CASSLLQEGVSPLHF; DNA: TGTGCCAGCAGTTTATTACAGGAAGGAGTTTCACCCCTCCACTTT
J: TRBJ2-7; D: TRBD1; V: TRBV28; size: NA; CDR3: CASSLQGDTYEQYF; DNA: TGTGCCAGCAGCCTACAGGGGGATACCTACGAGCAGTACTTC
J: TRBJ2-1; D: TRBD2; V: TRBV30; size: NA; CDR3: CAWSAASPGTSVGWGRYNEQFF; DNA: TGTGCCTGGAGTGCCGCGTCTCCTGGGACTAGCGTTGGTTGGGGTAGATACAATGAGCAGTTCTTC
J: TRBJ1-2; D: NA; V: TRBV16; size: NA; CDR3: CASKEPNYGYTF; DNA: TGTGCCAGCAAAGAGCCTAACTATGGCTACACCTTC
J: TRBJ1-3; D: NA; V: TRBV5-4; size: NA; CDR3: CASSLAHRESENTIYF; DNA: TGTGCCAGCAGCTTGGCCCACAGGGAATCTGAAAACACCATATATTTT
J: TRBJ2-5; D: NA; V: TRBV2; size: NA; CDR3: CASSVSQVRETQYF; DNA: TGTGCCAGCAGTGTAAGCCAAGTAAGGGAGACCCAGTACTTC
J: TRBJ2-1; D: TRBD2; V: TRBV7-9; size: NA; CDR3: CASSPKGRESYNEQFF; DNA: TGTGCCAGCAGCCCTAAAGGGCGGGAGTCCTACAATGAGCAGTTCTTC
J: TRBJ2-2; D: NA; V: TRBV19; size: once; CDR3: CASSIPRFREDTGELFF; DNA: TGTGCCAGTAGTATCCCCCGCTTTAGGGAGGACACCGGGGAGCTGTTTTTT
J: TRBJ2-6; D: TRBD1; V: TRBV13; size: NA; CDR3: CASSSTGTEVSGANVLTF; DNA: TGTGCCAGCAGCTCCACCGGGACAGAAGTCTCTGGGGCCAACGTCCTGACTTTC
J: TRBJ1-2; D: NA; V: TRBV29-1; size: NA; CDR3: CSVEDWGPHGYTF; DNA: TGCAGCGTTGAAGATTGGGGCCCGCATGGCTACACCTTC
J: TRBJ1-1; D: NA; V: TRBV11-1; size: NA; CDR3: CASSSGQTREAFF; DNA: TGTGCCAGCAGCTCGGGACAAACCCGTGAAGCTTTCTTT
J: TRBJ1-1; D: NA; V: TRBV27; size: NA; CDR3: CASSFTMRRAKNTEAFF; DNA: TGTGCCAGCAGTTTCACAATGAGGAGGGCCAAGAACACTGAAGCTTTCTTT
J: TRBJ2-7; D: NA; V: TRBV4-1; size: NA; CDR3: CASSHYDGSSYEQYF; DNA: TGCGCCAGCAGCCACTACGACGGGAGCTCCTACGAGCAGTACTTC
J: TRBJ1-2; D: NA; V: TRBV27; size: NA; CDR3: CASRAPGGGYTF; DNA: TGTGCCAGCAGGGCCCCGGGCGGTGGCTACACCTTC
J: TRBJ2-7; D: NA; V: TRBV5-1; size: NA; CDR3: CASSLSARGFYEQYF; DNA: TGCGCCAGCAGCTTATCAGCGAGGGGGTTCTACGAGCAGTACTTC
J: TRBJ2-2; D: NA; V: TRBV28; size: NA; CDR3: CASSLIRGFTGELFF; DNA: TGTGCCAGCAGTTTAATAAGGGGATTCACCGGGGAGCTGTTTTTT
J: TRBJ2-1; D: TRBD2; V: TRBV27; size: NA; CDR3: CASRLSASGRYNEQFF; DNA: TGTGCCAGCAGGCTCTCGGCTAGCGGAAGGTACAATGAGCAGTTCTTC
J: TRBJ2-1; D: TRBD2; V: TRBV28; size: NA; CDR3: CASSLLAEPYNEQFF; DNA: TGTGCCAGCAGCTTACTAGCGGAACCCTACAATGAGCAGTTCTTC
J: TRBJ2-3; D: NA; V: TRBV24-1; size: once; CDR3: CATSDSQTDTQYF; DNA: TGTGCCACCAGTGACTCGCAAACAGATACGCAGTATTTT
J: TRBJ1-5; D: TRBD1; V: TRBV19; size: once; CDR3: CASSMMQGGANQPQHF; DNA: TGTGCCAGTAGTATGATGCAGGGGGGGGCCAATCAGCCCCAGCATTTT
J: TRBJ2-7; D: TRBD1; V: TRBV27; size: NA; CDR3: CASSFAGQGREQYF; DNA: TGTGCCAGCAGTTTTGCGGGACAGGGCCGCGAGCAGTACTTC
J: TRBJ2-3; D: TRBD2; V: TRBV24-1; size: NA; CDR3: CATAKREANTDTQYF; DNA: TGTGCCACGGCTAAGCGGGAGGCCAACACAGATACGCAGTATTTT
J: TRBJ1-2; D: TRBD1; V: TRBV27; size: NA; CDR3: CASSFSRQGAFNIYGYTF; DNA: TGTGCCAGCAGTTTTAGTAGGCAGGGGGCGTTTAATATCTATGGCTACACCTTC
J: TRBJ1-1; D: TRBD1; V: TRBV23-1; size: NA; CDR3: CASSPLDKGTGRTEAFF; DNA: TGCGCCAGCAGTCCTTTGGATAAAGGGACAGGGAGAACTGAAGCTTTCTTT
J: TRBJ2-7; D: TRBD1; V: TRBV6-1; size: NA; CDR3: CASRWDRAYEQYF; DNA: TGTGCCAGCAGATGGGACAGGGCCTACGAGCAGTACTTC
J: TRBJ2-7; D: NA; V: TRBV12-3/TRBV12-4; size: NA; CDR3: CASSTRLVAVSAPYEQYF; DNA: TGTGCCAGCAGTACGCGGCTGGTAGCGGTCTCAGCCCCCTACGAGCAGTACTTC
J: TRBJ2-2; D: NA; V: TRBV6-5; size: NA; CDR3: CASSYEPNRDPNTGELFF; DNA: TGTGCCAGCAGTTACGAACCTAACAGGGACCCGAACACCGGGGAGCTGTTTTTT
J: TRBJ2-7; D: TRBD2; V: TRBV7-8; size: once; CDR3: CASSTLLAGGEGGEQYF; DNA: TGTGCCAGCAGCACTCTACTAGCGGGAGGCGAAGGGGGCGAGCAGTACTTC
J: TRBJ2-7; D: NA; V: TRBV2; size: NA; CDR3: CASKIRFGDEQYF; DNA: TGTGCCAGCAAGATCCGGTTCGGGGACGAGCAGTACTTC
J: TRBJ2-7; D: TRBD2; V: TRBV4-1; size: NA; CDR3: CASSQVGAGTYEQYF; DNA: TGCGCCAGCAGCCAAGTAGGAGCGGGAACCTACGAGCAGTACTTC
J: TRBJ2-7; D: NA; V: TRBV7-6; size: few; CDR3: CASSTGSLTYEQYF; DNA: TGTGCCAGCAGCACAGGGTCCCTGACCTACGAGCAGTACTTC
J: TRBJ1-2; D: TRBD1; V: TRBV7-9; size: few; CDR3: CASSLGTGQGGTF; DNA: TGTGCCAGCAGCTTGGGGACTGGACAGGGGGGGACCTTC
J: TRBJ2-7; D: NA; V: TRBV29-1; size: once; CDR3: CSVDEGTYEQYF; DNA: TGCAGCGTTGATGAGGGGACCTACGAGCAGTACTTC
J: TRBJ2-2; D: NA; V: TRBV5-5; size: NA; CDR3: CASSLAMLGLGGELFF; DNA: TGTGCCAGCAGCTTGGCTATGTTGGGTTTAGGCGGGGAGCTGTTTTTT
J: TRBJ2-1; D: TRBD2; V: TRBV3-1; size: NA; CDR3: CASSSRGGGYDNEQFF; DNA: TGTGCCAGCAGCTCCCGGGGGGGCGGGTACGACAATGAGCAGTTCTTC
J: TRBJ1-5; D: NA; V: TRBV10-2; size: NA; CDR3: CASSTQGEPPQHF; DNA: TGCGCCAGCAGCACACAGGGCGAACCGCCCCAGCATTTT
J: TRBJ2-2; D: TRBD1; V: TRBV5-1; size: NA; CDR3: CASSADRDGELFF; DNA: TGCGCCAGCAGTGCTGACAGGGACGGGGAGCTGTTTTTT
J: TRBJ2-5; D: NA; V: TRBV4-1; size: NA; CDR3: CASSQVQALGVRETQYF; DNA: TGCGCCAGCAGCCAAGTACAGGCCCTAGGGGTTAGGGAGACCCAGTACTTC
J: TRBJ2-5; D: NA; V: TRBV6-1; size: few; CDR3: CASLREQGETQYF; DNA: TGTGCCAGCTTGAGGGAACAAGGGGAGACCCAGTACTTC
J: TRBJ1-5; D: NA; V: TRBV5-6; size: once; CDR3: CASSIWTGEYSNQPQHF; DNA: TGTGCCAGCAGCATCTGGACGGGGGAGTATAGCAATCAGCCCCAGCATTTT
J: TRBJ2-5; D: NA; V: TRBV30; size: NA; CDR3: CAWRRGRKETQYF; DNA: TGTGCCTGGCGTCGAGGGAGGAAAGAGACCCAGTACTTC
J: TRBJ2-1; D: TRBD2; V: TRBV20-1; size: NA; CDR3: CSARIRTSGRRNEQFF; DNA: TGCAGTGCTAGAATCAGGACTAGCGGGCGGAGGAATGAGCAGTTCTTC
J: TRBJ2-7; D: TRBD2; V: TRBV10-3; size: NA; CDR3: CAISESKGLVAYEQYF; DNA: TGTGCCATCAGTGAGTCTAAGGGACTAGTCGCCTACGAGCAGTACTTC